The T cell receptor beta chain described here comes from a study of T cells in Graves' hyperthyroidism and ophthalmopathy. Patients affected by ophthalmopathy presented a Clinical Activity Score of at least 3, a NOSPECS grade of at least 4, and disease duration below 3 months. The table lists this clonotype with a few counts. Its antigen is still unknown. RNA transcripts provided the source from which TCR beta CDR3 regions were amplified. First-round RT-PCR targeting the TCR CDR3 was performed with the HTBI primer set. From the multiplex PCR reads, TCRdb called clonotypes with MiXCR, one entry per CDR3 protein. Of about half a million distinct CDR3 sequences detected, 20% appear once; the ten largest clones hold approximately 48%. General study results and limits: Researchers report that a 13 V-J model separated ophthalmopathy from stable hyperthyroidism.

Sequenced sample: blood. This sequence originates from a man aged 35-49 years with Graves' ophthalmopathy.

CDR3 amino acids: CASSEARAWTYGYTF. The CDR3 coding sequence is TGTGCCAGCAGTGAGGCTCGCGCGTGGACGTATGGCTACACCTTC. The rearrangement links TRBV6-1 to TRBJ1-2; no clear D gene. The V gene's germline CDR1 is MNHNS and CDR2 SASEGT. This CDR3 has 15 amino acids. Between the trimmed V and J ends, which lost 3 bases and 5 bases, there was a span of 16 bases.